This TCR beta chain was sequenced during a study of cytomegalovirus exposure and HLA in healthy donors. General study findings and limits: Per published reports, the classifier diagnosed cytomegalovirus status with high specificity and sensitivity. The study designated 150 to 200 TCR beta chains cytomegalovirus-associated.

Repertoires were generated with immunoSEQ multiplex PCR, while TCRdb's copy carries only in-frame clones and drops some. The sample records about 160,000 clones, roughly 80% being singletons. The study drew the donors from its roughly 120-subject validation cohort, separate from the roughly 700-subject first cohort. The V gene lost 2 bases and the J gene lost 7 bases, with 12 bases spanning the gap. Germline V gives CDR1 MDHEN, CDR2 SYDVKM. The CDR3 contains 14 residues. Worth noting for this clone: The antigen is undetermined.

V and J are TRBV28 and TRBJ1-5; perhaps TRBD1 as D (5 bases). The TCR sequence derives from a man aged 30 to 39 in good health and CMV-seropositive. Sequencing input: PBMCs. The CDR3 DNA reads TGTGCCAGCAGTTTAAGGGGTTTAAGACAGCCCCAGCATTTT. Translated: CASSLRGLRQPQHF.